This TCR beta chain was captured by sequencing in a study of blood T cell repertoires in COVID-19. Across the study: Italy, Spain and the United States were the sources of the convalescent and acute COVID-19 samples. Sources were T cells, B-cell-depleted T cells, or PBMCs; the material itself was cDNA or gDNA.

Methods used by the authors: Reference gene primer amplification gave nucleated cell count estimates. TCRdb's copy holds only in-frame clones and misses some; the assay was immunoSEQ multiplex PCR. V and J calls and clone size are those listed in that table; D and trimming were worked out from the DNA. Among approximately 240,000 clones listed, approximately 84% were seen once. Germline CDR1 and CDR2: MDHEN and SYDVKM. The J segment lost 3 bases and the V segment lost 7 bases, leaving 5 bases of the junction unmatched. CDR3 length equals 14 residues. Input material: peripheral blood. The rearrangement uses TRBV28 and TRBJ1-5; 8 nucleotides line up with TRBD1. The clonotype was recovered from a man aged 50 to 60 with acute or convalescent COVID-19. The CDR3 region is CASTQGANNQPQHF. The DNA of the CDR3 is TGTGCCAGCACCCAGGGGGCTAACAATCAGCCCCAGCATTTT.